These 26 T cell receptor beta chains originate from one sample sequenced in a study of shared clonotypes between healthy human individuals. The naive CD8 fraction comprised CD45RO-negative cells positively selected for CCR7 and excluded terminally differentiated effector memory CD45RA+ cells. TCRdb keeps only in-frame clones here, not all; method: immunoSEQ multiplex PCR. The sample gives about 2.1 million clones, just under 95% of which show up once; around 1.8% is in the top ten. Specimen: naive CD8+ T cells from PBMCs. These receptors were collected from a man between 18 and 35 years old in good health. Some clones in this sample may be carry-over from other donors' samples.

The chain recombines TRBV6-1 with TRBJ1-1; D is ambiguous. CDR1 is MNHNS, CDR2 SASEGT, per germline. The CDR3 runs to 12 residues. V lost 6 bases and J 0 bases, leaving 5 bases between the germline ends. The CDR3 coding sequence is TGTGCCAGCAGACCTTTGAACACTGAAGCTTTCTTT. Protein: CASRPLNTEAFF.

The chain combines TRBV30 with TRBJ1-1, with D perhaps matching TRBD1 (5 bases). Germline assignment: CDR1 GTSNPN and CDR2 SVGIG (reference sequence). The CDR3 runs to 13 residues. Trimming shortened V by 7 bases and J by 8 bases, and 20 bases separated the two germline ends. This CDR3 reads CAYHGGWHSEAFF. Here the CDR3 DNA reads TGTGCCTATCATGGGGGGTGGCATTCCGAAGCTTTCTTT.

This chain connects TRBV29-1 to TRBJ1-2; 8 bases match TRBD1. CDR1 and CDR2 (germline): SQVTM, ANQGSEA. This CDR3 region has 12 residues. The V segment lost 5 bases and the J segment 8 bases; nucleotides outside the gene matches: 7. Here the CDR3 DNA reads TGCAGCGTTTCTGGACAGGGCCAAGGCTACACCTTC. It translates to CSVSGQGQGYTF.

The gene calls are TRBV7-9 and TRBJ2-7; no reliable D call. Deletions cut 5 bases from V and 6 bases from J, with 14 bases between. The germline gives CDR1 SEHNR, CDR2 FQNEAQ (reference sequence). The CDR3 is made up of 13 amino acids. The CDR3 coding sequence is TGTGCCAGCAGCCCCCAAAACCGAGGCGAGCAGTACTTC. It codes for CASSPQNRGEQYF.

V is TRBV15 and J is TRBJ1-2; the D gene is possibly TRBD1 (5 bases). Trimming shortened V by 1 base and J by 8 bases, and 20 bases separated the two germline ends. This CDR3 comprises 16 residues. Germline V gene lookup returns CDR1 LNHNV and CDR2 YYDKDF (reference sequence). The CDR3 protein is CATSRGPGRDGGGYTF. As DNA, the CDR3 is TGTGCCACCAGCAGAGGCCCTGGGAGGGACGGAGGCGGCTACACCTTC. Drawing the rest from reference TRBV15 and TRBJ1-2, the complete variable domain is DAMVIQNPRYQVTQFGKPVTLSCSQTLNHNVMYWYQQKSSQAPKLLFHYYDKDFNNEADTPDNFQSRRPNTSFCFLDIRSPGLGDTAMYLCATSRGPGRDGGGYTFGSGTRLTVV.

The chain uses TRBV6-6 and TRBJ2-7; no clear D gene. From germline, CDR1 is MNHNY and CDR2 SVGAGI (reference sequence). V was pared by 2 bases and J by 6 bases, with 11 bases between. CDR3 length equals 13 residues. The CDR3 sequence is CASSYHQMVEQYF. CDR3 bases: TGTGCCAGCAGTTACCACCAAATGGTCGAGCAGTACTTC.

This clone was found once. The chain uses TRBV28 and TRBJ2-7; 7 nucleotides agree with TRBD1. The germline V gene encodes CDR1 MDHEN and CDR2 SYDVKM. V shed 5 bases and J 1 base; nucleotides not matched to a gene: 11. This CDR3 contains 16 residues. This CDR3 is CASSLRGQYQSYEQYF. CDR3 nucleotide sequence: TGTGCCAGCAGTCTTAGGGGACAGTACCAATCCTACGAGCAGTACTTC.

The J gene is TRBJ2-7, the V gene TRBV10-3; TRBD2 matches at 8 bases. The CDR3 is made up of 17 amino acids. Germline V gene lookup returns CDR1 ENHRY and CDR2 SYGVKD. Unmatched junction bases numbered 9, after V lost 0 bases and J lost 2 bases. The CDR3 reads CAISESTSDSIAYEQYF. As DNA, the CDR3 is TGTGCCATCAGTGAGTCGACTAGCGACTCCATCGCCTACGAGCAGTACTTC.

The V gene is TRBV11-2, the J gene TRBJ2-2; D possibly uses TRBD1 or TRBD2 (7 bases each). Germline V lookup: CDR1 SGHAT, CDR2 FQNNGV. Trimming took off 5 bases at V and 7 bases at J, with 14 bases between the two ends. This CDR3 contains 14 residues. CDR3 DNA sequence: TGTGCCAGCAGCACCCCAGGGGGGGACGGGGAGCTGTTTTTT. As protein: CASSTPGGDGELFF.

Details on this clone: Other DNA sequences in the sample encode the same CDR3. V and J are TRBV5-5 and TRBJ1-3; TRBD1 agrees at 7 bases. J lost 4 bases, V lost 0 bases, and 4 bases had no gene match. The CDR3 has 15 amino acids. Germline V lookup: CDR1 SGHKS, CDR2 YYEKEE (reference sequence). CDR3 protein: CASSLGRGSGNTIYF. CDR3 bases: TGTGCCAGCAGCTTGGGCAGGGGGTCCGGAAACACCATATATTTT.

This chain links TRBV27 with TRBJ2-5, with 7 bases aligning to TRBD1. The junction had 3 bases not matched to a gene; V was cut back by 5 bases and J by 0 bases. CDR1 MNHEY and CDR2 SMNVEV come from the germline V gene (reference sequence). The CDR3 sequence is 14 residues long. The CDR3 DNA sequence: TGTGCCAGCAGTCCCGGGACAGACCAAGAGACCCAGTACTTC. Protein product: CASSPGTDQETQYF.

The chain uses TRBV28 and TRBJ1-2, with D unresolved. The CDR3 consists of 19 residues. V was shortened by 6 bases and J by 0 bases, with 26 bases between the two germline ends. Germline loops: CDR1 MDHEN, CDR2 SYDVKM. CDR3 in amino acids: CASSRPPHSEGWTNYGYTF. CDR3 bases: TGTGCCAGCAGCCGACCTCCACATTCGGAAGGGTGGACTAACTATGGCTACACCTTC.

The CDR3 reads CASSPPRVAGVPTDTQYF. CDR3 nucleotide sequence: TGTGCCAGCTCACCACCGAGAGTAGCGGGAGTCCCAACAGATACGCAGTATTTT. V and J are TRBV18 and TRBJ2-3, with 9 bases lining up with TRBD2. This CDR3 is built from 18 residues. Trimming removed 0 bases from V and 3 bases from J; junction bases left unmatched: 10. Germline V CDR1 and CDR2: KGHSH, LQKENI.

The chain links TRBV6-6 to TRBJ1-4; 7 bases map to TRBD1. This CDR3 has 15 amino acids. The J segment lost 7 bases and the V segment lost 4 bases, leaving 9 bases of the junction unmatched. The germline gives CDR1 MNHNY, CDR2 SVGAGI (reference sequence). The CDR3 protein is CASSSPGGGVEKLFF. In DNA, the CDR3 is TGTGCCAGCAGTTCTCCAGGGGGAGGGGTTGAAAAACTGTTTTTT.

The rearrangement links TRBV9 to TRBJ2-1, with D possibly matching TRBD1 (6 bases). The CDR3 runs to 16 residues. V gave up 3 bases and J gave up 0 bases, with 13 bases separating them. Germline-derived CDR1 and CDR2 are SGDLS and YYNGEE. Here the CDR3 DNA reads TGTGCCAGCAGCGCGCGCCAGGGGAGCTCCTACAATGAGCAGTTCTTC. This sequence encodes CASSARQGSSYNEQFF.

The chain uses TRBV15 and TRBJ1-3; D gene uncertain. V lost 9 bases, J lost 4 bases, and 13 bases lay in between. The germline gives CDR1 LNHNV, CDR2 YYDKDF (reference sequence). The CDR3 runs 13 residues. The CDR3, as DNA: TGTGCCACTACAGCTCGAGGGGGAAACACCATATATTTT. It specifies CATTARGGNTIYF.

CDR3 loop: CASSRTGADTQYF. Written as DNA, the CDR3 is TGTGCCAGCAGCCGAACAGGGGCAGATACGCAGTATTTT. The chain recombines TRBV14 with TRBJ2-3; the match to TRBD1 covers 7 bases. The junction had 2 bases not matched to a gene; V was cut back by 4 bases and J by 4 bases. The CDR3 contains 13 residues. From germline, CDR1 is SGHDN and CDR2 FVKESK. The whole variable domain, remainder taken from reference TRBV14 and TRBJ2-3, is EAGVTQFPSHSVIEKGQTVTLRCDPISGHDNLYWYRRVMGKEIKFLLHFVKESKQDESGMPNNRFLAERTGGTYSTLKVQPAELEDSGVYFCASSRTGADTQYFGPGTRLTVL.

This sequence joins TRBV10-3 and TRBJ1-1, with TRBD1 matching 7 bases. The germline CDR1 and CDR2 sequences are ENHRY and SYGVKD. This CDR3 is built from 15 residues. V lost 2 bases, J lost 3 bases, and 6 bases stayed unmatched. CDR3 residues: CAISETRQGDTEAFF. CDR3 bases: TGTGCCATCAGTGAGACTAGGCAGGGGGACACTGAAGCTTTCTTT.

V and J are TRBV7-2 and TRBJ2-1; TRBD1 matches 10 bases. This CDR3 comprises 16 residues. Looked up from germline, CDR1 is SGHTA and CDR2 is FQGNSA. Unmatched junction bases numbered 6, after V lost 6 bases and J lost 1 base. CDR3 amino acids: CASRRRQGASYNEQFF. The CDR3 region has the DNA TGTGCCAGCAGACGTCGACAGGGGGCATCCTACAATGAGCAGTTCTTC.

The V gene is TRBV7-8, the J gene TRBJ2-1, with D perhaps TRBD2 (6 bases). Deletions cut 4 bases from V and 8 bases from J, with 15 bases between. This CDR3 has 14 residues. CDR1 is SGHVS, CDR2 FQNEAQ, per germline. The CDR3 bases are TGTGCCAGCAGCTCCACCGGGACTTTTGATGAGCAGTTCTTC. This encodes CASSSTGTFDEQFF.

The chain carries TRBV30 and TRBJ1-2, with a possible D match to TRBD1 (6 bases). The CDR3 consists of 12 residues. V lost 3 bases and J 8 bases, leaving 13 bases between the germline ends. From germline, CDR1 is GTSNPN and CDR2 SVGIG (reference sequence). CDR3 protein: CAWREQGKGYTF. The CDR3 DNA is TGTGCCTGGAGGGAACAGGGAAAGGGCTACACCTTC. The full variable domain, its missing parts supplied by reference TRBV30 and TRBJ1-2, is SQTIHQWPATLVQPVGSPLSLECTVEGTSNPNLYWYRQAAGRGLQLLFYSVGIGQISSEVPQNLSASRPQDRQFILSSKKLLLSDSGFYLCAWREQGKGYTFGSGTRLTVV.

This chain links TRBV27 with TRBJ1-2; TRBD1 is a possible D gene (5 bases). CDR1 and CDR2 (germline): MNHEY, SMNVEV (reference sequence). Between the trimmed V and J ends, which lost 6 bases and 4 bases, there was a span of 27 bases. CDR3 size: 18 residues. CDR3 coding DNA: TGTGCCAGCAGAATCAAGTTCCTTACGGGACTATCCTCCTATGGCTACACCTTC. Residues: CASRIKFLTGLSSYGYTF.

The V and J genes are TRBV9 and TRBJ2-1; D may be TRBD1 or TRBD2 (5 bases each). The CDR3 runs to 16 residues. V shed 1 base and J shed 4 bases, with 15 bases lying between them. Germline lookup yields CDR1 SGDLS and CDR2 YYNGEE. CDR3 sequence (DNA): TGTGCCAGCAGCGTATTTAGTTCGGGGCGGTACAATGAGCAGTTCTTC. Translated: CASSVFSSGRYNEQFF.

This chain uses TRBV29-1 with TRBJ2-7; 7 nucleotides match TRBD2. From germline, CDR1 is SQVTM and CDR2 ANQGSEA. The CDR3 has 13 residues. V dropped 4 bases and J dropped 3; count of bases not matched to a gene: 6. The CDR3 reads CSVAGGGDYEQYF. Here the CDR3 DNA reads TGCAGCGTTGCGGGAGGTGGGGACTACGAGCAGTACTTC.

The chain is built from TRBV4-2 and TRBJ2-7; D possibly matches TRBD1 or TRBD2 (5 bases each). Between the trimmed V and J ends, which lost 4 bases and 4 bases, there was a span of 14 bases. Germline V gene lookup returns CDR1 LGHNA and CDR2 YNFKEQ. The CDR3 contains 14 residues. In nucleotides, the CDR3 is TGTGCCAGCAGCCCACGGGACCTGCAGTACGAGCAGTACTTC. As protein: CASSPRDLQYEQYF.

The chain couples TRBV30 to TRBJ1-1; TRBD1 matches at 7 bases. The CDR3 extends over 12 amino acids. The V gene end was trimmed by 5 bases and the J gene end by 2 bases; junction bases not matched to a gene: 2. Per the germline V gene, CDR1 is GTSNPN and CDR2 is SVGIG (reference sequence). The CDR3 region has the DNA TGTGCCTGGGGGACAGTCAACACTGAAGCTTTCTTT. Translation: CAWGTVNTEAFF.